A selection of T cell receptor beta chains follows, all from one sample in a study of identifying expanded T cells in peripheral blood. Repertoires were generated with immunoSEQ multiplex PCR, while TCRdb's copy carries only in-frame clones and drops some. This sample has approximately 85,000 clones, with 84% found just once. The specimen was blood. The receptors shown here come from a person between 18 and 70 years old in good health. Both conserved end residues are part of each CDR3.

TRBJ1-1 | TRBV2 | CASRITENTEAFF
TRBJ2-1 | TRBV11-2 | CASSTLAGKVNEQFF
TRBJ2-7 | TRBV7-2 | CASSHRRGDVVYEQYF
TRBJ2-7 | TRBV27 | CASGSDSHEQYF
TRBJ2-1 | TRBV4-1 | CASSQDPGASGSRQFF
TRBJ2-2 | TRBV25-1 | CASGGNLNTGELFF
TRBJ2-2 | TRBV23-1 | CASSRPGGRREGQNTGELFF
TRBJ2-1 | TRBV28 | CASSLTRVDRVNEQFF
TRBJ2-7 | TRBV28 | CASRDRNYEQYF
TRBJ2-5 | TRBV30 | CAWSRGPETQYF
TRBJ2-1 | TRBV27 | CASSSGLGGAPRGHEQFF
TRBJ2-4 | TRBV6-5 | CASSEVNIQYF
TRBJ2-2 | TRBV7-2 | CASSISGVLRSGELFF
TRBJ1-1 | TRBV29-1 | CSVYTGVQVFFF
TRBJ2-7 | TRBV6-6 | CASSRTDGRYEQYF
TRBJ1-4 | TRBV4-3 | CASSQDIRVVYEKLFF
TRBJ2-2 | TRBV4-1 | CASSQTGTGDTGELFF
TRBJ2-5 | TRBV7-9 | CASSFETVETQYF
TRBJ2-5 | TRBV6-5 | CASRPTGTGWETQYF
TRBJ1-1 | TRBV5-4 | CASNPRWGMNTEAFF
TRBJ2-1 | TRBV4-2 | CASSQRGSSGSEVGSYNEQFF
TRBJ2-3 | TRBV21-1 | CASSPPGKRLADTQYF
TRBJ2-1 | TRBV18 | CASSPNRGSRLSPSNEQFF
TRBJ1-1 | TRBV4-1 | CASRHYRGSTEAFF
TRBJ1-5 | TRBV10-3 | CAISETLSNQPQHF
TRBJ2-6 | TRBV30 | CAWSGGVSSGANVLTF
TRBJ2-5 | TRBV4-2 | CASSQTLAGGQETQYF
TRBJ2-1 | TRBV29-1 | CSVDASGLGEQFF
TRBJ1-4 | TRBV6-5 | CASSDGATNEKLFF
TRBJ2-3 | TRBV6-5 | CASSYSGRTSTDTQYF
TRBJ2-1 | TRBV29-1 | CSVGIAGSYNEQFF
TRBJ2-7 | TRBV5-1 | CASSLPDIAYEQYF
TRBJ2-3 | TRBV19 | CASSRRSSTDTQYF
TRBJ2-4 | TRBV19 | CASSIGQNIQYF
TRBJ2-1 | TRBV6-5 | CASNAEGRSYNEQFF
TRBJ2-1 | TRBV7-9 | CASSTGQVFDNEQFF
TRBJ2-3 | TRBV6-6 | CASSYPSGSSTDTQYF
TRBJ2-1 | TRBV19 | CASSIGLAGVNEQFF
TRBJ2-1 | TRBV19 | CASSIDLSHLGNEQFF
TRBJ2-1 | TRBV25-1 | CASTIGTGSSYNEQFF
TRBJ1-5 | TRBV28 | CASSLTGGGVQPQHF
TRBJ2-5 | TRBV29-1 | CSVWTGVGVETQYF
TRBJ2-4 | TRBV10-3 | CAISESAWADKWNIQYF
TRBJ1-4 | TRBV25-1 | CASSVHRGVDEKLFF
TRBJ2-2 | TRBV7-2 | CASEEYTGELFF
TRBJ2-1 | TRBV19 | CASSVGLAVNEQFF
TRBJ2-2 | TRBV4-1 | CASSPAGLAGKSNTGELFF
TRBJ1-2 | TRBV19 | CATRQQGAYGYTF
TRBJ1-2 | TRBV4-3 | CASSQQTGGNYGYTF
TRBJ2-5 | TRBV2 | CASSEIREGETQYF
TRBJ1-1 | TRBV5-1 | CASSLNRVSTEAFF
TRBJ2-3 | TRBV7-2 | CASSLGVGTVTDTQYF
TRBJ2-7 | TRBV7-2 | CASRAGGPYEQYF
TRBJ2-2 | TRBV28 | CASSLVAGRGDTGELFF
TRBJ2-2 | TRBV27 | CASSYELAGGNTGELFF
TRBJ2-7 | TRBV6-1 | CASSVAGGYEQYF
- | TRBV7-8 | CASSGGQGPYEQYF
TRBJ2-2 | TRBV9 | CASSVEVSGLPSGELFF